Below are 20 T cell receptor beta chains sequenced from a single sample in a study of T cells after yellow fever vaccination. TCRdb itself ran the 5' RACE reads through MiXCR, one entry per CDR3 protein. The sample has roughly 300,000 distinct CDR3 sequences; about 6.9% are singletons. The material sequenced was PBMCs, taken 35 to 50 days after the first yellow fever vaccination. The receptors derive from a man between 18 and 35 years old who received the YFV17D yellow fever vaccine.

This clonotype was found many times. The rearrangement joins TRBV5-6 to TRBJ2-1, with 9 bases identical to TRBD1. CDR1 and CDR2 (germline): SGHDT, YYEEEE. The CDR3 runs 16 residues. The J segment lost 0 bases and the V segment lost 4 bases, leaving 5 bases of the junction unmatched. This CDR3 is CASSAGTGSSYNEQFF. In DNA, the CDR3 is TGTGCCAGCAGCGCCGGGACAGGGAGCTCCTACAATGAGCAGTTCTTC.

The chain employs TRBV28 and TRBJ1-4; tentatively, D is TRBD1 (6 bases). This CDR3 is built from 18 residues. The germline V and J ends were trimmed by 6 bases and 7 bases, with 27 bases remaining between them. CDR1 is MDHEN and CDR2 is SYDVKM in the germline V gene. CDR3 bases: TGTGCCAGCAGAACTAGGGGACACCTCCGGCGAGATGGTGAAAAACTGTTTTTT. Its protein is CASRTRGHLRRDGEKLFF.

Only a few counts were recorded for this clonotype. The chain couples TRBV5-6 to TRBJ2-2, with TRBD1 matching 10 bases. Germline CDR1 and CDR2: SGHDT and YYEEEE. The CDR3 contains 16 residues. The V gene end was trimmed by 3 bases and the J gene end by 4 bases; junction bases not matched to a gene: 6. CDR3 sequence reads: CASSSGQGVGTGELFF. The CDR3 DNA reads TGTGCCAGCAGCTCCGGACAGGGGGTCGGCACCGGGGAGCTGTTTTTT.

This clonotype was counted at least ten times. V gene TRBV30 combines with J gene TRBJ1-6; D is perhaps TRBD1 (5 bases). V shed 5 bases and J shed 14 bases, with 10 bases lying between them. The CDR3 loop spans 10 amino acids. The germline V gene has CDR1 GTSNPN and CDR2 SVGIG (reference sequence). The CDR3 reads CAWGRGALHF. The CDR3 DNA reads as TGTGCCTGGGGCCGGGGGGCCCTCCACTTT.

This clonotype has just a few counts. V and J are TRBV11-2 and TRBJ2-2; no firm D call. Germline V lookup: CDR1 SGHAT, CDR2 FQNNGV. The length of the CDR3 is 18 residues. V was shortened by 0 bases and J by 0 bases, with 14 bases between the two germline ends. In DNA, the CDR3 is TGTGCCAGCAGCTTAGAAGGGTGGGGTGCTTCGAACACCGGGGAGCTGTTTTTT. Its translation is CASSLEGWGASNTGELFF.

In its sample, this clonotype was seen a few times. This sequence joins TRBV12-3 or TRBV12-4 and TRBJ1-2, with D hard to call. CDR3 length: 14 residues. V was trimmed by 5 bases and J by 4 bases, leaving 14 bases between them. This CDR3 reads CASSLSSVGYGYTF. The CDR3 nucleotides are TGTGCCAGCAGTCTATCCTCAGTGGGCTATGGCTACACCTTC.

This chain connects TRBV12-3 or TRBV12-4 to TRBJ1-4; TRBD1 matches 9 bases. V trimming: 0 bases; J trimming: 3 bases; junction bases outside the gene matches: 2. The CDR3 runs 16 residues. This CDR3 reads CASSLAGTGSNEKLFF. The CDR3 DNA sequence: TGTGCCAGCAGTTTAGCCGGGACAGGGTCTAATGAAAAACTGTTTTTT.

This clonotype was seen a few times. The CDR3 reads CASSRGEANTGELFF. The CDR3 bases are TGTGCCAGCAGCCGGGGTGAGGCGAACACCGGGGAGCTGTTTTTT. The chain recombines TRBV3-1 with TRBJ2-2; D is uncertain. Trimming took 4 bases from V and 0 from J, leaving 9 bases between them. The CDR3 consists of 15 residues. Germline values: CDR1 LGHDT, CDR2 YNNKEL (reference sequence).

This clonotype was observed a handful of times. J is TRBJ2-5 and V is TRBV4-2, with 7 bases fitting TRBD2. The germline CDR1 and CDR2 sequences are LGHNA and YNFKEQ. V dropped 2 bases and J dropped 5; count of bases not matched to a gene: 14. The CDR3 is 17 amino acids. The CDR3 coding sequence is TGTGCCAGCAGCCAACATATCCGGGGGGACGGGCCTGAGACCCAGTACTTC. Translation: CASSQHIRGDGPETQYF.

This clonotype showed up just a few times. The V gene is TRBV19, the J gene TRBJ2-1; 7 bases agree with TRBD2. This CDR3 contains 15 residues. V lost 6 bases to trimming and J lost 4 bases; unmatched junction nucleotides: 9. The germline gives CDR1 LNHDA, CDR2 SQIVND (reference sequence). The CDR3 nucleotides read TGTGCCAGTAGACCCTCTAGCGGCCAATACAATGAGCAGTTCTTC. Translated: CASRPSSGQYNEQFF.

The chain is built from TRBV24-1 and TRBJ2-1; TRBD1 matches 12 bases. The CDR3 sequence is 15 residues long. The trim removed 3 bases at V and 7 bases at J, leaving 3 bases unmatched. Germline V CDR1 and CDR2: KGHDR, SFDVKD. CDR3 DNA sequence: TGTGCCACCAGTGATCCGGGACAGGGGGCGAATGAGCAGTTCTTC. Encoded protein: CATSDPGQGANEQFF.

This chain connects TRBV20-1 to TRBJ2-3; TRBD2 aligns across 11 bases. Germline CDR1 reads DFQATT; CDR2 reads SNEGSKA (reference sequence). Trimming at V came to 6 bases and at J to 4 bases, leaving 12 bases not matched to a gene. The CDR3 contains 16 residues. CDR3 DNA: TGCAGTGCCCGGGGTCTAGCGGGGGGCCGGGCAGATACGCAGTATTTT. It encodes CSARGLAGGRADTQYF.

This clonotype was found many times. The rearrangement uses TRBV20-1 and TRBJ1-5; no reliable D call. This CDR3 comprises 14 residues. Germline loops: CDR1 DFQATT, CDR2 SNEGSKA (reference sequence). Trimming took off 1 base at V and 0 bases at J, with 7 bases between the two ends. CDR3 loop: CSARAGNSNQPQHF. The CDR3 nucleotides read TGCAGTGCTAGAGCAGGAAATAGCAATCAGCCCCAGCATTTT.

This clonotype showed up just a few times. This rearrangement joins TRBV29-1 to TRBJ1-4, with TRBD1 as a possible D gene (6 bases). Trimming shortened V by 5 bases and J by 4 bases, and 14 bases separated the two germline ends. This CDR3 region has 14 residues. In germline, CDR1 is SQVTM, CDR2 ANQGSEA. The CDR3 region has the DNA TGCAGCGTTACAGGGTCTGCGCGTAATGAAAAACTGTTTTTT. Its translation is CSVTGSARNEKLFF.

The rearrangement uses TRBV6-2 or TRBV6-3 and TRBJ2-1, with D maybe TRBD1 (6 bases). Germline V CDR1 and CDR2: MNHEY, SVGEGT. The CDR3 is 12 amino acids. The V and J ends lost 8 bases and 6 bases respectively, with 11 bases between them. The CDR3 here is CASAKGGNEQFF. CDR3 coding DNA: TGTGCCAGCGCTAAAGGGGGCAATGAGCAGTTCTTC.

This clonotype was seen at least ten times. This sequence joins TRBV9 and TRBJ1-4; a weak D match, TRBD1 (5 bases). The CDR3 is 13 amino acids. The V gene lost 0 bases and the J gene lost 8 bases, with 8 bases spanning the gap. Germline lookup yields CDR1 SGDLS and CDR2 YYNGEE. The CDR3 coding sequence is TGTGCCAGCAGCGTAGCGGGGCACGAAAAACTGTTTTTT. Its translation is CASSVAGHEKLFF. Full variable domain (remainder filled in from reference TRBV9 and TRBJ1-4): DSGVTQTPKHLITATGQRVTLRCSPRSGDLSVYWYQQSLDQGLQFLIQYYNGEERAKGNILERFSAQQFPDLHSELNLSSLELGDSALYFCASSVAGHEKLFFGSGTQLSVL.

The chain links TRBV27 to TRBJ1-4; 8 nucleotides line up with TRBD1. The germline V gene has CDR1 MNHEY and CDR2 SMNVEV (reference sequence). V was clipped by 5 bases and J by 7 bases; unmatched bases: 6. CDR3 length: 14 amino acids. The CDR3 loop is CASSLGQGVEKLFF. DNA for the CDR3: TGTGCCAGCAGTCTCGGACAGGGAGTTGAAAAACTGTTTTTT.

The gene calls are TRBV12-3 or TRBV12-4 and TRBJ1-1; D is unclear. The ends were cut back, 6 bases at V and 0 bases at J, with 11 bases in the middle. This CDR3 is 14 amino acids long. The CDR3 DNA sequence: TGTGCCAGCAGAAATCACAGTTTGAACACTGAAGCTTTCTTT. Amino acid sequence: CASRNHSLNTEAFF.

This clonotype has just a few counts. DNA for the CDR3: TGTGCCAGCAGCGGAGGGGTCAGATACAATGAGCAGTTCTTC. Residues: CASSGGVRYNEQFF. The gene calls are TRBV9 and TRBJ2-1; either TRBD1 or TRBD2 may fit D (5 bases each). V was trimmed by 3 bases and J by 4 bases, leaving 11 bases between them. CDR3 length: 14 amino acids. Germline CDR1 and CDR2: SGDLS and YYNGEE.

This chain links TRBV20-1 with TRBJ1-2; D call uncertain. This CDR3 spans 15 amino acids. Trimming stripped 5 bases from V and 4 bases from J, with 20 bases between. The germline CDR1 and CDR2 sequences are DFQATT and SNEGSKA (reference sequence). The CDR3 spells CSADPPVQRLYGYTF. DNA for the CDR3: TGCAGTGCTGATCCCCCCGTCCAGAGACTCTATGGCTACACCTTC.